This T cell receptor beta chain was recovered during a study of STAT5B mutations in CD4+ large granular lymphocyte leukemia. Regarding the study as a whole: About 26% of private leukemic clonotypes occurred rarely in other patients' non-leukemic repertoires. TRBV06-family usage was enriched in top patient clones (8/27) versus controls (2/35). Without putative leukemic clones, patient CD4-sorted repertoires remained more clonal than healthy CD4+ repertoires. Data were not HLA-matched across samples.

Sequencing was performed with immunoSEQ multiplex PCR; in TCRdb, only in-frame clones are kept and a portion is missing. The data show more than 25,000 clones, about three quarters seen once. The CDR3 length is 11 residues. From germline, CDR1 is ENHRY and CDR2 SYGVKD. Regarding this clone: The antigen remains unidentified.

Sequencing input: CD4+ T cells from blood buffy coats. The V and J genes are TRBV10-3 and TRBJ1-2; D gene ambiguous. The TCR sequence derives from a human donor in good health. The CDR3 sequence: CAIAAEYGYTF. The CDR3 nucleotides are TGTGCGATAGCGGCTGAGTATGGCTACACCTTC.